These 17 T cell receptor beta chains were all obtained from the same sample, sequenced in a study of blood T cells in healthy people across ages. A second PCR of 7 to 11 cycles used a sample-barcoded 5' primer and a J-beta primer mix. TCRdb re-called the 5' RACE reads through MiXCR, storing one row per CDR3 protein. Of approximately 810,000 distinct CDR3 sequences listed, under 40% are singletons. Sequenced input: blood. The origin of the receptors is a young man in good health.

The chain carries TRBV7-9 and TRBJ2-1, with a tentative D call TRBD2 (6 bases). Trimming cost V 6 bases and J 8 bases, with 14 bases left between them. Germline V gene sequence: CDR1 SEHNR, CDR2 FQNEAQ (reference sequence). CDR3 size: 13 residues. CDR3 sequence (DNA): TGTGCCAGCAGGACGGGAGTGCGAGATGAGCAGTTCTTC. Encoded protein: CASRTGVRDEQFF.

This clonotype was seen a handful of times. The chain employs TRBV4-3 and TRBJ2-4; possibly TRBD1 for D (6 bases). Germline CDR1 LGHNA, CDR2 YSLEER. The CDR3 is made up of 15 amino acids. Trimming left V 0 bases short and J 6 bases short, with 12 bases between. CDR3 DNA sequence: TGCGCCAGCAGCCAAGATCAGGGGTGGGGAAACATTCAGTACTTC. It is translated as CASSQDQGWGNIQYF.

The V gene is TRBV12-5, the J gene TRBJ2-7; D remains unclear. CDR3 length: 15 amino acids. With 0 bases removed from V and 4 bases from J, the gap between germline ends came to 13 bases. Germline V CDR1 and CDR2: LGHNT, FRNRAP. The CDR3 DNA reads as TGTGCTAGTGGTTTGGTAACGGAGCCCCCATACGAGCAGTACTTC. Amino acid sequence: CASGLVTEPPYEQYF.

The table lists this clonotype with a few counts. The V and J genes are TRBV27 and TRBJ1-2; maybe TRBD1 (5 bases). The CDR3 length is 12 residues. Germline values: CDR1 MNHEY, CDR2 SMNVEV (reference sequence). Trimming stripped 4 bases from V and 8 bases from J, with 11 bases between. This CDR3 is CASSSLGTGYTF. The CDR3 DNA reads as TGTGCCAGCAGTTCGCTAGGGACGGGCTACACCTTC.

CDR3 in amino acids: CASSYSIPKGGPADTQYF. CDR3 sequence (DNA): TGTGCCAGCAGTTACTCGATTCCGAAGGGGGGGCCGGCAGATACGCAGTATTTT. The chain links TRBV6-5 to TRBJ2-3; a possible D gene is TRBD2 (7 bases). Deletions cut 0 bases from V and 4 bases from J, with 20 bases between. In germline, CDR1 is MNHEY, CDR2 SVGAGI. This CDR3 has 18 amino acids.

This clonotype was detected many times. The chain joins TRBV15 to TRBJ2-7, with D perhaps being TRBD1 or TRBD2 (5 bases each). Per the germline V gene, CDR1 is LNHNV and CDR2 is YYDKDF (reference sequence). The V end lost 4 bases, the J end lost 3 bases, and 16 bases lay between the germline ends. This CDR3 region has 15 residues. The CDR3, as DNA: TGTGCCACCAGCAAACGAGGGGATCCCGACTACGAGCAGTACTTC. Translating it yields CATSKRGDPDYEQYF.

The CDR3 reads CASTAQTDDNSPLHF. CDR3 bases: TGTGCCAGCACCGCCCAAACAGACGATAATTCACCCCTCCACTTT. This sequence joins TRBV7-2 and TRBJ1-6; D uncertain. Germline V lookup: CDR1 SGHTA, CDR2 FQGNSA. This CDR3 has 15 amino acids. V was shortened by 7 bases and J by 5 bases, with 15 bases between the two germline ends.

This clonotype was found a few times. The CDR3 spells CASSPPSDRGHGYTF. The CDR3, as DNA: TGCGCCAGCAGCCCACCCTCAGACAGGGGGCACGGCTACACCTTC. The V and J genes are TRBV5-1 and TRBJ1-2; 10 positions match TRBD1. V lost 4 bases and J lost 8; bases outside the gene matches: 11. The CDR3 is 15 amino acids. From germline, CDR1 is SGHRS and CDR2 YFSETQ.

This clonotype was recorded at least ten times. This chain joins TRBV28 and TRBJ2-5; no clear D gene. V was trimmed by 6 bases and J by 2 bases, leaving 7 bases between them. The CDR3 length is 12 residues. In germline, CDR1 is MDHEN, CDR2 SYDVKM. The CDR3 sequence is CASSGFQETQYF. In DNA, the CDR3 is TGTGCCAGCAGCGGGTTTCAAGAGACCCAGTACTTC.

The V call is TRBV12-3 or TRBV12-4, the J call TRBJ2-7; D unresolved. The ends were cut back, 4 bases at V and 4 bases at J, with 11 bases in the middle. This CDR3 has 13 residues. Here the CDR3 DNA reads TGTGCCAGCAGTTCGACCGGAATTTACGAGCAGTACTTC. It codes for CASSSTGIYEQYF.

J is TRBJ1-1 and V is TRBV12-3 or TRBV12-4; 9 bases line up with TRBD1. The CDR3 has 16 amino acids. V shed 6 bases, J shed 1 base, and the junction held 9 bases outside the gene matches. CDR3 DNA sequence: TGTGCCAGCAGCCCCGGGACAGGGAGGGGGAACACTGAAGCTTTCTTT. Protein sequence: CASSPGTGRGNTEAFF.

With respect to this clonotype: A much more abundant neighbour one base away suggests this may be a read error. The rearrangement uses TRBV12-3 or TRBV12-4 and TRBJ1-2; 7 positions agree with TRBD1. This CDR3 is 13 amino acids long. V shed 5 bases, J shed 7 bases, and the junction held 7 bases outside the gene matches. CDR3 sequence reads: CASSARQGFGYTF. CDR3 in DNA: TGTGCCAGCAGTGCCAGACAGGGATTTGGCTACACCTTC.

This clonotype was recorded many times. The chain links TRBV4-1 to TRBJ2-5, with a possible D match to TRBD2 (5 bases). The CDR3 covers 15 residues. The germline CDR1 and CDR2 sequences are MGHRA and YSYEKL. V dropped 0 bases and J dropped 2 bases, with 10 bases sitting between them. The CDR3 spells CASSQDSAEQETQYF. CDR3 nucleotides: TGCGCCAGCAGCCAAGATAGCGCAGAACAAGAGACCCAGTACTTC.

This chain joins TRBV14 and TRBJ1-6; D gene uncertain. The germline gives CDR1 SGHDN, CDR2 FVKESK. The CDR3 length is 14 residues. V was clipped by 5 bases and J by 5 bases, with 10 bases between them. CDR3 residues: CASSNQANNSPLHF. The CDR3 DNA is TGTGCCAGCAGCAATCAGGCTAATAATTCACCCCTCCACTTT.

V gene TRBV6-1 combines with J gene TRBJ1-5; maybe TRBD1 (6 bases). The germline V gene encodes CDR1 MNHNS and CDR2 SASEGT. This CDR3 has 16 amino acids. V gave up 1 base and J gave up 0 bases, with 10 bases separating them. The CDR3 DNA reads TGTGCCAGCAGTGAAGGGACAGCCCTTAGCAATCAGCCCCAGCATTTT. Translation: CASSEGTALSNQPQHF.

The V call is TRBV10-3, the J call TRBJ2-7; D uncertain. The CDR3 consists of 17 residues. With 0 bases removed from V and 0 bases from J, the gap between germline ends came to 15 bases. Germline lookup yields CDR1 ENHRY and CDR2 SYGVKD. This chain's CDR3 is CAISESSGFWASYEQYF. The CDR3 region has the DNA TGTGCCATCAGTGAGTCGTCCGGGTTTTGGGCCTCCTACGAGCAGTACTTC.

This rearrangement joins TRBV27 to TRBJ2-3; D may be TRBD2 (6 bases). V lost 4 bases and J lost 2, with 7 bases in between. The CDR3 loop spans 13 amino acids. Germline lookup yields CDR1 MNHEY and CDR2 SMNVEV (reference sequence). The DNA for the CDR3 is TGTGCCAGCAGTTGGAGGGCCACAGATACGCAGTATTTT. Translated: CASSWRATDTQYF.